This T cell receptor (beta chain) was captured by sequencing in a study of vaccination and CD4 T cells after COVID-19. Study in general: There were two doses of either BNT162b2 or mRNA-1273 vaccine given to participants.

The Oncomine TCR Beta short-read assay generated sequence data from the DNA of cultured CD4+ T cells. One entry per CDR3 protein results from TCRdb running MiXCR on the PCR reads. Of approximately 9,300 distinct CDR3 sequences listed, around three fifths are singletons. CDR3 length equals 15 residues. Unmatched junction bases numbered 8, after V lost 5 bases and J lost 4 bases. In germline, CDR1 is LGHNT, CDR2 FRNRAP. This sample's treatment: approximately nine-day PBMC culture with coronavirus spike peptide pools or control peptides (ViraFEST assay). Positive SARS-CoV-2 PCR tests in convalescent patients dated from March to December 2020, pre-Alpha, Beta and Delta. Peptide pools at 8.5 to 10 ug/ml, together with approximately 10 IU/ml IL-2, were added to cultures of 1.5 million to 2.5 million PBMCs per well. A word on this clonotype: Its matching antigen is unknown.

This TCR was recovered from a human donor who had recovered from COVID-19. Sequencing was carried out using CD4+ T cells from blood, cultured in vitro. The rearrangement joins TRBV12-5 to TRBJ1-2; 9 positions agree with TRBD1. The CDR3 here is CASGLTQGATYGYTF. The CDR3 DNA reads TGTGCTAGTGGTCTAACACAGGGGGCAACCTATGGCTACACCTTC. The full variable domain, in which reference TRBV12-5 and TRBJ1-2 provide the parts outside the CDR3, is DARVTQTPRHKVTEMGQEVTMRCQPILGHNTVFWYRQTMMQGLELLAYFRNRAPLDDSGMPKDRFSAEMPDATLATLKIQPSEPRDSAVYFCASGLTQGATYGYTFGSGTRLTVV.